One and the same sample provided the 15 T cell receptor beta chains below, sequenced in a study of response to subunit inactivated influenza vaccine (dated by TCRdb to the late 2010s). Library method: RT-PCR. Sequencing was performed on an Illumina HiSeq 2500. The public reads were reanalyzed by TCRdb: fastp trimming at Q25, MiXCR alignment, in-frame beta chains only. Each CDR3 protein appears once, grouped with its most common genes and DNA. This sample comprises about 830,000 distinct CDR3 sequences, 15% to 20% of them detected only once. Roughly 10% of the sample rests with the top ten. This specimen was PBMCs from blood, taken 4 to 6 days after vaccination. All receptors derive from a man over 45 who received an inactivated influenza vaccine. Donor details come from another sample of the same person, matched by shared clones.

The chain is built from TRBV20-1 and TRBJ1-5; 10 bases line up with TRBD1. Germline trimming cut 0 bases from V and 5 bases from J; bases unmatched to any gene: 4. The germline V gene has CDR1 DFQATT and CDR2 SNEGSKA (reference sequence). This CDR3 spans 15 amino acids. CDR3 region: CSARDFGTGDQPQHF. The CDR3 coding sequence is TGCAGTGCTAGAGATTTCGGGACAGGGGATCAGCCCCAGCATTTT.

In this sample, this clonotype turned up many times. This chain links TRBV6-2 or TRBV6-3 with TRBJ2-1; 10 positions match TRBD2. The CDR3 has 16 residues. J gave up 9 bases and V 5 bases, and 13 bases lay outside the gene matches. Germline lookup yields CDR1 MNHEY and CDR2 SVGEGT. Here the CDR3 DNA reads TGTGCCAGCAGTCCCAAGACTAGCGGGTGGAGGCGTGAGCAGTTCTTC. As protein: CASSPKTSGWRREQFF.

The rearrangement uses TRBV7-6 and TRBJ2-3; D not certain. Trimming removed 7 bases at V and 2 bases at J, with 16 bases between. The CDR3 consists of 15 residues. In germline, CDR1 is SGHVS, CDR2 FNYEAQ. The CDR3 loop reads CASTVKGITTDTQYF. In DNA, the CDR3 is TGTGCCAGCACCGTTAAAGGGATCACCACAGATACGCAGTATTTT.

V usage is TRBV29-1 and J usage is TRBJ1-2; 10 nucleotides match TRBD1. CDR3 length equals 13 residues. In germline, CDR1 is SQVTM, CDR2 ANQGSEA. V lost 4 bases and J lost 8; bases outside the gene matches: 7. The CDR3 DNA reads as TGCAGCGTTGTTCGGGACAGGGGAGTGGGCTACACCTTC. Its translation is CSVVRDRGVGYTF.

This chain uses TRBV5-1 with TRBJ1-2; possible D gene TRBD1, 6 bases. Trimming took 4 bases from V and 8 from J, leaving 12 bases between them. Germline lookup yields CDR1 SGHRS and CDR2 YFSETQ. This CDR3 region has 12 residues. Here the CDR3 DNA reads TGCGCCAGCAGCGGGCAGGGGACCGGCTACACCTTC. Protein sequence: CASSGQGTGYTF. The variable domain in full, completed from reference TRBV5-1 and TRBJ1-2, reads KAGVTQTPRYLIKTRGQQVTLSCSPISGHRSVSWYQQTPGQGLQFLFEYFSETQRNKGNFPGRFSGRQFSNSRSEMNVSTLELGDSALYLCASSGQGTGYTFGSGTRLTVV.

This chain connects TRBV28 to TRBJ2-5, with a tentative D call TRBD1 (5 bases). Trimming pared 3 bases from V and 4 bases from J, leaving 9 bases between. The CDR3 spans 13 residues. In germline, CDR1 is MDHEN, CDR2 SYDVKM. The CDR3 loop reads CASSFQGLETQYF. CDR3 bases: TGTGCCAGCAGTTTTCAGGGCCTAGAGACCCAGTACTTC. The variable domain in full, completed from reference TRBV28 and TRBJ2-5, reads DVKVTQSSRYLVKRTGEKVFLECVQDMDHENMFWYRQDPGLGLRLIYFSYDVKMKEKGDIPEGYSVSREKKERFSLILESASTNQTSMYLCASSFQGLETQYFGPGTRLLVL.

This sequence joins TRBV20-1 and TRBJ2-5; TRBD2 agrees at 9 bases. Germline V lookup: CDR1 DFQATT, CDR2 SNEGSKA (reference sequence). The CDR3 sequence is 14 residues long. V lost 1 base to trimming and J lost 10 bases; unmatched junction nucleotides: 10. The CDR3 sequence: CSARVAGAPWDQYF. The CDR3 DNA is TGCAGTGCTAGAGTAGCGGGGGCCCCTTGGGACCAGTACTTC.

The chain joins TRBV20-1 to TRBJ2-7; a possible D gene is TRBD1 (5 bases). The CDR3 contains 13 residues. Germline V gives CDR1 DFQATT, CDR2 SNEGSKA (reference sequence). The V gene lost 6 bases and the J gene lost 1 base, with 13 bases spanning the gap. DNA for the CDR3: TGCAGTGCGGACCTCAGGGATTCCTACGAGCAGTACTTC. This translates into CSADLRDSYEQYF.

The chain carries TRBV11-2 and TRBJ2-2; 9 nucleotides line up with TRBD1. The CDR3 is made up of 18 amino acids. With V trimmed by 1 base and J by 5 bases, 11 bases remained unmatched. Germline loops: CDR1 SGHAT, CDR2 FQNNGV. CDR3 in amino acids: CASSLGDRASRGTGELFF. The CDR3 coding sequence is TGTGCCAGCAGCTTAGGGGACAGGGCGAGCAGGGGGACCGGGGAGCTGTTTTTT.

A few counts support this clonotype. The rearrangement uses TRBV5-1 and TRBJ2-5; the match to TRBD2 covers 8 bases. After removal of 8 bases from V and 5 bases from J, the junction contained 8 bases not matched to a gene. Germline CDR1 is SGHRS and CDR2 is YFSETQ. The CDR3 consists of 13 residues. DNA of the CDR3: TGCGCCAGTCAGACTAGCGCCCGCGAGACCCAGTACTTC. It encodes CASQTSARETQYF.

In its sample, this clonotype was seen a few times. The CDR3 coding sequence is TGCAGTGCTAGAGGACTCGAACTGGGGGCCTGGGGCACTGAAGCTTTCTTT. Its translation: CSARGLELGAWGTEAFF. The chain uses TRBV20-1 and TRBJ1-1, with D possibly TRBD1 on 6 matching bases. The CDR3 is made up of 17 amino acids. Germline-derived CDR1 and CDR2 are DFQATT and SNEGSKA (reference sequence). Trimming took off 1 base at V and 4 bases at J, with 22 bases between the two ends.

This clonotype was counted a few times. This sequence joins TRBV5-1 and TRBJ2-7; 13 bases match TRBD2. Germline values: CDR1 SGHRS, CDR2 YFSETQ. This CDR3 has 18 residues. The J segment lost 3 bases and the V segment lost 4 bases, leaving 13 bases of the junction unmatched. CDR3 sequence (DNA): TGCGCCAGCAGCCGCTGGACTAGCGGGAGCTCTGATATCTACGAGCAGTACTTC. It translates to CASSRWTSGSSDIYEQYF.

In this sample, this clonotype turned up a few times. The chain recombines TRBV6-5 with TRBJ2-2; 9 nucleotides line up with TRBD1. Per germline, CDR1 MNHEY and CDR2 SVGAGI. The CDR3 is 17 amino acids. With 1 base clipped from V and 8 bases from J, the junction kept 11 bases outside the gene matches. Written as DNA, the CDR3 is TGTGCCAGCAGTTACTTCGGGACAGGGCCCGTATCTGGGGAGCTGTTTTTT. Translation gives CASSYFGTGPVSGELFF.

V is TRBV28 and J is TRBJ2-7, with D uncertain. CDR3 length equals 12 residues. The V gene lost 7 bases and the J gene lost 0 bases, with 7 bases spanning the gap. CDR1 MDHEN and CDR2 SYDVKM come from the germline V gene. Here the CDR3 reads CASTLTSYEQYF. The CDR3 DNA reads TGTGCCAGCACCCTCACCTCCTACGAGCAGTACTTC.

The rearrangement links TRBV29-1 to TRBJ1-1, with 7 bases matching TRBD1. This CDR3 comprises 13 residues. Germline assignment: CDR1 SQVTM and CDR2 ANQGSEA. The J segment lost 5 bases and the V segment lost 5 bases, leaving 8 bases of the junction unmatched. The CDR3 bases are TGCAGCGTTCAGGGGGGCATAGGGACTGAAGCTTTCTTT. Protein product: CSVQGGIGTEAFF. The full variable domain, in which reference TRBV29-1 and TRBJ1-1 provide the parts outside the CDR3, is SAVISQKPSRDICQRGTSLTIQCQVDSQVTMMFWYRQQPGQSLTLIATANQGSEATYESGFVIDKFPISRPNLTFSTLTVSNMSPEDSSIYLCSVQGGIGTEAFFGQGTRLTVV.